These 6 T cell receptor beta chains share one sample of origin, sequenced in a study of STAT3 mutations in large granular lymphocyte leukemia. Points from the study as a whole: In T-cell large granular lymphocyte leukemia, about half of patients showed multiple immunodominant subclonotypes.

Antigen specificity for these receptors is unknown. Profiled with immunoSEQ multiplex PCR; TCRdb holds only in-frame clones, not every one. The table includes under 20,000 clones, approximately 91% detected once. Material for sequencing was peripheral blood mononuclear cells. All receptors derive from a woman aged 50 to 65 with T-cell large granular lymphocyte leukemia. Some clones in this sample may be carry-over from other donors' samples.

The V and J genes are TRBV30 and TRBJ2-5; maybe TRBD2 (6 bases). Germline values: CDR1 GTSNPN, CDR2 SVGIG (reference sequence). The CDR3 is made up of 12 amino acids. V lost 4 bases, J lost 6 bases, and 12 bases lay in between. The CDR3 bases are TGTGCCTGGAAGGCGGCGGGGAAGACCCAGTACTTC. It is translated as CAWKAAGKTQYF. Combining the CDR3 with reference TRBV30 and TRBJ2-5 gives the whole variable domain SQTIHQWPATLVQPVGSPLSLECTVEGTSNPNLYWYRQAAGRGLQLLFYSVGIGQISSEVPQNLSASRPQDRQFILSSKKLLLSDSGFYLCAWKAAGKTQYFGPGTRLLVL.

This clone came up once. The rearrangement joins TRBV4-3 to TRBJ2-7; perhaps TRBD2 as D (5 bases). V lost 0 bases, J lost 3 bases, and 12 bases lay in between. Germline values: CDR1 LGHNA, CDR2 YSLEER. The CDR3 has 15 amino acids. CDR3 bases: TGCGCCAGCAGCCAAGAGTTCAGGACTTTCTACGAGCAGTACTTC. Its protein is CASSQEFRTFYEQYF.

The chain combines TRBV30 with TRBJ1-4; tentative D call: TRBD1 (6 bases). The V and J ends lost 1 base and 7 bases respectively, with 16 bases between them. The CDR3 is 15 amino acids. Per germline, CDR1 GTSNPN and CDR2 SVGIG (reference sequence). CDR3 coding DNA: TGTGCCTGGAGTGAGCGTGGACGCAGGGGTGAAAAACTGTTTTTT. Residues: CAWSERGRRGEKLFF.

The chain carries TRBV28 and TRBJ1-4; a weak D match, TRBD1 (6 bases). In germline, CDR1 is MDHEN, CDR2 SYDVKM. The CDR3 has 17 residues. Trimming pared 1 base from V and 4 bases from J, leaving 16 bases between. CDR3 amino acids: CASSLYPTGLFNEKLFF. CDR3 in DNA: TGTGCCAGCAGTTTATACCCGACAGGCCTCTTTAATGAAAAACTGTTTTTT. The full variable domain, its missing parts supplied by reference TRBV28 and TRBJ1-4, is DVKVTQSSRYLVKRTGEKVFLECVQDMDHENMFWYRQDPGLGLRLIYFSYDVKMKEKGDIPEGYSVSREKKERFSLILESASTNQTSMYLCASSLYPTGLFNEKLFFGSGTQLSVL.

The CDR3 DNA reads as TGTGCCTGGAGTGGCCCCGGGTCTACCTACGAGCAGTACTTC. As protein: CAWSGPGSTYEQYF. V gene TRBV30 combines with J gene TRBJ2-7; D remains unclear. Trimming shortened V by 1 base and J by 2 bases, and 12 bases separated the two germline ends. Germline values: CDR1 GTSNPN, CDR2 SVGIG (reference sequence). The CDR3 loop spans 14 amino acids.

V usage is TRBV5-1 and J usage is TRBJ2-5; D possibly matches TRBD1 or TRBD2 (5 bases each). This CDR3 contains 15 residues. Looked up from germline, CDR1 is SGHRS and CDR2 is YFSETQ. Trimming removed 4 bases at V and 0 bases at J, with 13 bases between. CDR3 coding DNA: TGCGCCAGCAGCCAGGCCGGGACCCACCAAGAGACCCAGTACTTC. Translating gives CASSQAGTHQETQYF.